This T cell receptor beta chain was recovered during a study of blood T cells in healthy people across ages. Findings of the study overall: Bulk PBMC profiling left naive and antigen-experienced comparisons inconclusive. Across the age range, TCR beta diversity per million T cells fell in a roughly linear way.

This clonotype has more than one count but fewer than ten. Its antigen is undetermined. The junction differs from germline at one of its ends, possibly a read error. PCR was performed a second time for roughly 7 to 11 cycles using a sample-barcoded 5' primer and a J-beta primer mix. TCRdb passed the 5' RACE reads through MiXCR, listing each CDR3 protein once. The sample lists 1.2 million to 1.5 million distinct CDR3 sequences; 35% to 45% were seen once. This CDR3 contains 9 residues. Germline CDR1 MNHEY, CDR2 SMNVEV (reference sequence). Each donor supplied ten milliliters of peripheral blood. The chain is built from TRBV27 and TRBJ1-6; a possible D gene is TRBD1 (5 bases). This TCR was recovered from a woman aged 18-30 years in good health. Sample: blood. CDR3 nucleotide sequence: TGTGCCAGTGGGGCTCCCCCCCACTTT. It translates to CASGAPPHF.